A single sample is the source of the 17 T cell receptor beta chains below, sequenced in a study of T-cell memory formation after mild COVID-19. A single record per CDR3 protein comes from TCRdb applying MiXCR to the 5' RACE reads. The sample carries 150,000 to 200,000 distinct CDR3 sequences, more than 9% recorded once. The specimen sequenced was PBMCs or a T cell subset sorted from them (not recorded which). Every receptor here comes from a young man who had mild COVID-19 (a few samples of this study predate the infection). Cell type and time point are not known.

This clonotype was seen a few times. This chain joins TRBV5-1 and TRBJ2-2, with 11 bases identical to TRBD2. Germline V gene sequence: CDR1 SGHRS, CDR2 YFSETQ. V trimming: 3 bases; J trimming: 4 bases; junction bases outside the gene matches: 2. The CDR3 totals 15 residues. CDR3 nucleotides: TGCGCCAGCAGCTCTAGCGGGGGGAGCACCGGGGAGCTGTTTTTT. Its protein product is CASSSSGGSTGELFF.

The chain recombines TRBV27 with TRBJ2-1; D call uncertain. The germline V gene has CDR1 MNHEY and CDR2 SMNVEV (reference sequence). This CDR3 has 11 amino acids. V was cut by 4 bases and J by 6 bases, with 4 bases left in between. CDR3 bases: TGTGCCAGCAGTTCCCGCAATGAGCAGTTCTTC. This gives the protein CASSSRNEQFF.

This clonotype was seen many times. The CDR3 region is CASSRLTSGDTEAFF. CDR3 sequence (DNA): TGCGCCAGCAGCCGGTTGACATCCGGGGACACTGAAGCTTTCTTT. The chain recombines TRBV4-3 with TRBJ1-1, with D unresolved. Trimming left V 4 bases short and J 3 bases short, with 15 bases between. CDR1 and CDR2 from the germline V gene are LGHNA and YSLEER. This CDR3 is built from 15 residues.

CDR3 amino acids: CASSLKGEQPQHF. The CDR3 DNA reads TGTGCCAGCAGCTTAAAAGGGGAACAGCCCCAGCATTTT. The chain combines TRBV7-2 with TRBJ1-5; possible D gene TRBD1, 5 bases. The CDR3 runs to 13 residues. V lost 2 bases to trimming and J lost 7 bases, with 9 bases between them. Germline V gene lookup returns CDR1 SGHTA and CDR2 FQGNSA. Full variable domain (remainder filled in from reference TRBV7-2 and TRBJ1-5): GAGVSQSPSNKVTEKGKDVELRCDPISGHTALYWYRQSLGQGLEFLIYFQGNSAPDKSGLPSDRFSAERTGGSVSTLTIQRTQQEDSAVYLCASSLKGEQPQHFGDGTRLSIL.

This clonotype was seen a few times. CDR3 DNA sequence: TGCGCCAGCAGCCCTGCGAGGCTGGGCTATGGCTACACCTTC. Protein sequence: CASSPARLGYGYTF. The V gene is TRBV4-3, the J gene TRBJ1-2; D uncertain. CDR3 length equals 14 residues. V was trimmed by 4 bases and J by 4 bases, leaving 13 bases between them. CDR1 and CDR2 (germline): LGHNA, YSLEER.

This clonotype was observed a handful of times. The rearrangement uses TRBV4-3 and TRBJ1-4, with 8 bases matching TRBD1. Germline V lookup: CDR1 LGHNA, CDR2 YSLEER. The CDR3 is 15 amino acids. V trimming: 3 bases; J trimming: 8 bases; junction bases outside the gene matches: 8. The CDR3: CASSHRGPSMEKLFF. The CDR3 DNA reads TGCGCCAGCAGCCACAGGGGGCCTTCGATGGAAAAACTGTTTTTT.

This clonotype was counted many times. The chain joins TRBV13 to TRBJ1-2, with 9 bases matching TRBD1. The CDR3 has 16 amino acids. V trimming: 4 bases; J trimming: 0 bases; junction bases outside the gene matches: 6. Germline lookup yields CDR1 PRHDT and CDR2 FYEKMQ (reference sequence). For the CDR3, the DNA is TGTGCCAGCAGCTCCGGGACAGGGCGAGCTAACTATGGCTACACCTTC. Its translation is CASSSGTGRANYGYTF.

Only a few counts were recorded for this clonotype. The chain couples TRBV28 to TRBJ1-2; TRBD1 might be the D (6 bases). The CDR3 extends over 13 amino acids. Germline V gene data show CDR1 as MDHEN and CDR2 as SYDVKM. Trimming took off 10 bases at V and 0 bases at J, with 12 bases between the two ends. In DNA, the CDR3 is TGTGCCATCACAGGGTCCGCTAACTATGGCTACACCTTC. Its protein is CAITGSANYGYTF.

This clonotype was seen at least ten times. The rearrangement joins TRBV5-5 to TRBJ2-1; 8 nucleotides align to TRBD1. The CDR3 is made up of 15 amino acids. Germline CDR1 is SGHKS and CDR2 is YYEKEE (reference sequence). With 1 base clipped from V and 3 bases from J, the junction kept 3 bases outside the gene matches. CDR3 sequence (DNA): TGTGCCAGCAGCTTGACAGGGGGAGGCTACAATGAGCAGTTCTTC. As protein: CASSLTGGGYNEQFF.

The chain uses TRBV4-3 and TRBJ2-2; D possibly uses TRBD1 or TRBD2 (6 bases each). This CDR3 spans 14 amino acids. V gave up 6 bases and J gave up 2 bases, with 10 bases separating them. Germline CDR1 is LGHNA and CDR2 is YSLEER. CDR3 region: CASRRGANTGELFF. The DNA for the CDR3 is TGCGCCAGCAGAAGGGGGGCAAACACCGGGGAGCTGTTTTTT.

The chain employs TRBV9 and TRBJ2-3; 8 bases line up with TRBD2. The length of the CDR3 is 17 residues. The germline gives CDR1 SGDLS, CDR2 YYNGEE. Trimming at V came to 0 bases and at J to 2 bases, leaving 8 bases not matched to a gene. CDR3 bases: TGTGCCAGCAGCGTAGAGGGTAGCGGGGAGCTCACAGATACGCAGTATTTT. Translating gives CASSVEGSGELTDTQYF.

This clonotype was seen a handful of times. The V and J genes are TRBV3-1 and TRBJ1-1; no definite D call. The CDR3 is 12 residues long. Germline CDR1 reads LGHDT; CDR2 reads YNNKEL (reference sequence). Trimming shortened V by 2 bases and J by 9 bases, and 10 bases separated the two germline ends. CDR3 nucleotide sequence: TGTGCCAGCAGCCAATCGGTTGGGAAAGCTTTCTTT. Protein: CASSQSVGKAFF.

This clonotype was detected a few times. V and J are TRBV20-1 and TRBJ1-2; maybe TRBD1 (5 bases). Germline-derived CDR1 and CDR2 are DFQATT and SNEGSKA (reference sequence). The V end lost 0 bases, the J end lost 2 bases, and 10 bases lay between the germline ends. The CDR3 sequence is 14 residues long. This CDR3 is CSARDSGTNYGYTF. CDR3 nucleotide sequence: TGCAGTGCTAGAGATTCGGGGACCAACTATGGCTACACCTTC.

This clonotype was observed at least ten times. CDR3 DNA: TGTGCCAGCAGCTTTCCCGGACTCTCCACAGATACGCAGTATTTT. This sequence encodes CASSFPGLSTDTQYF. The genes are TRBV7-8 and TRBJ2-3, with D perhaps matching TRBD2 (5 bases). V was trimmed by 3 bases and J by 2 bases, leaving 12 bases between them. The CDR3 sequence is 15 residues long. The germline gives CDR1 SGHVS, CDR2 FQNEAQ.

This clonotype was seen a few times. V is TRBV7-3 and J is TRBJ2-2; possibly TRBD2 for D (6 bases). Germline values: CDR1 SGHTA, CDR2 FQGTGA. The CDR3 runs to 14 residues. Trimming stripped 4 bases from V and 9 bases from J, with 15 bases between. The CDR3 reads CASSSGLDHRELFF. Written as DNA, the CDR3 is TGTGCCAGCAGCTCGGGACTGGACCACCGGGAGCTGTTTTTT.

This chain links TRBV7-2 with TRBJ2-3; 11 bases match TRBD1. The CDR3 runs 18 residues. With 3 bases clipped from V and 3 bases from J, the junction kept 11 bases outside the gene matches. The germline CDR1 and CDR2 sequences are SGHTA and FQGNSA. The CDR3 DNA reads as TGTGCCAGCAGCTTCACCCTGACCGGGACAGGGGGGACAGATACGCAGTATTTT. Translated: CASSFTLTGTGGTDTQYF.

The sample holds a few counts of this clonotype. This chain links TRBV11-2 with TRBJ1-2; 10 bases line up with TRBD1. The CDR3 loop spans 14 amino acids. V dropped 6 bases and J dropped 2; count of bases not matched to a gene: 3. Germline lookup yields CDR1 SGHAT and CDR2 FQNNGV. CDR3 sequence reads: CASRSDRGNYGYTF. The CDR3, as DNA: TGTGCCAGCAGGTCGGACAGGGGGAACTATGGCTACACCTTC.